This T cell receptor (beta chain) was documented in a study of technical replicates of blood from several donors. Germline assignment: CDR1 SGHVS and CDR2 FNYEAQ. The CDR3 is made up of 15 amino acids. V lost 5 bases and J lost 3; bases outside the gene matches: 7. Using immunoSEQ multiplex PCR, the repertoire was profiled, and TCRdb retains in-frame clones only, with some absent. Of roughly 100,000 clones listed, 95% to 97% are singletons. Sequencing input: T cells isolated from PBMCs. The TCR sequence derives from a human donor in good health. V usage is TRBV7-6 and J usage is TRBJ2-5, with TRBD1 matching over 9 bases. For the CDR3, the DNA is TGTGCCAGCAGCAACAGGGGGCAGGGAAAAGAGACCCAGTACTTC. This translates into CASSNRGQGKETQYF.